Presented here are 12 T cell receptor beta chains from one specimen sequenced in a study of blood T cell repertoires in COVID-19. TCRdb keeps only in-frame clones here, not all; method: immunoSEQ multiplex PCR. The data hold just over 95,000 clones, with about four fifths observed a single time. What was sequenced was peripheral blood. The receptor source for this set is a man of 80 years or more with acute or convalescent COVID-19.

The chain couples TRBV9 to TRBJ1-2, with D maybe TRBD1 (6 bases). CDR1 SGDLS and CDR2 YYNGEE come from the germline V gene. With 3 bases removed from V and 2 bases from J, the gap between germline ends came to 20 bases. The CDR3 length is 17 residues. The CDR3 is CASSEGHGGDSNYGYTF. In nucleotides, the CDR3 is TGTGCCAGCAGCGAGGGACATGGGGGGGATTCCAACTATGGCTACACCTTC.

CDR3 protein: CASSRDSYSYEQYF. CDR3 in DNA: TGTGCCAGCAGCCGGGACAGTTACTCCTACGAGCAGTACTTC. The chain is built from TRBV2 and TRBJ2-7; 7 bases align to TRBD1. CDR3 length equals 14 residues. The V and J ends lost 6 bases and 0 bases, in that order; junction bases with no gene match: 5. Germline V CDR1 and CDR2: SNHLY, FYNNEI.

V is TRBV30 and J is TRBJ2-2; tentatively, D is TRBD2 (5 bases). Between the trimmed V and J ends, which lost 0 bases and 0 bases, there was a span of 11 bases. CDR1 is GTSNPN, CDR2 SVGIG, per germline (reference sequence). The CDR3 has 16 amino acids. The CDR3, as DNA: TGTGCCTGGAGTGTACCGGAGGCGTCGAACACCGGGGAGCTGTTTTTT. Amino acids: CAWSVPEASNTGELFF.

A few counts support this clone. The V call is TRBV3-1 (or the pseudogene TRBV3-2), the J call TRBJ2-2; D unclear. This CDR3 region has 14 residues. The V end lost 0 bases, the J end lost 4 bases, and 6 bases lay between the germline ends. Germline CDR1 and CDR2: LGHDT and YNNKEL (reference sequence). The CDR3 nucleotides are TGTGCCAGCAGCCAAGATCAGGTCACCGGGGAGCTGTTTTTT. This codes for CASSQDQVTGELFF.

This chain connects TRBV3-1 (or the pseudogene TRBV3-2) to TRBJ2-6; TRBD1 is a possible D gene (5 bases). This CDR3 region has 16 residues. Trimming cost V 5 bases and J 1 base, with 12 bases left between them. Germline V gives CDR1 LGHDT, CDR2 YNNKEL (reference sequence). The CDR3: CASSIPGLSGANVLTF. CDR3 sequence (DNA): TGTGCCAGCAGCATTCCAGGGTTGTCTGGGGCCAACGTCCTGACTTTC.

This clone was recorded a few times. The rearrangement uses TRBV7-9 and TRBJ1-6; tentative D call: TRBD1 (5 bases). Trimming shortened V by 6 bases and J by 7 bases, and 19 bases separated the two germline ends. This CDR3 is built from 16 residues. The germline V gene encodes CDR1 SEHNR and CDR2 FQNEAQ (reference sequence). CDR3 bases: TGTGCCAGCAGATTGACAGCGTCTGACTCCAATTCACCCCTCCACTTT. Encoded protein: CASRLTASDSNSPLHF.

This sequence joins TRBV15 and TRBJ1-1, with D hard to call. This CDR3 contains 14 residues. Germline assignment: CDR1 LNHNV and CDR2 YYDKDF (reference sequence). Trimming left V 0 bases short and J 5 bases short, with 10 bases between. CDR3 residues: CATSRDLRGTEAFF. The CDR3, as DNA: TGTGCCACCAGCAGAGATCTCCGGGGTACTGAAGCTTTCTTT.

The rearrangement joins TRBV29-1 to TRBJ1-1; 7 nucleotides agree with TRBD1. The CDR3 loop spans 13 amino acids. Germline CDR1 and CDR2: SQVTM and ANQGSEA. The J segment lost 0 bases and the V segment lost 6 bases, leaving 4 bases of the junction unmatched. CDR3 bases: TGCAGCGTGGGGGGACAGATGAACACTGAAGCTTTCTTT. It translates to CSVGGQMNTEAFF.

This chain uses TRBV7-2 with TRBJ1-4; D is perhaps TRBD1 (6 bases). The V end lost 5 bases, the J end lost 8 bases, and 12 bases lay between the germline ends. Germline V gene data show CDR1 as SGHTA and CDR2 as FQGNSA. CDR3 length: 13 amino acids. CDR3 sequence: CASSLTGLEKLFF. The DNA of the CDR3 is TGTGCCAGCAGCCTGACAGGCCTAGAAAAACTGTTTTTT. Supplemented by reference TRBV7-2 and TRBJ1-4, the full variable domain reads GAGVSQSPSNKVTEKGKDVELRCDPISGHTALYWYRQSLGQGLEFLIYFQGNSAPDKSGLPSDRFSAERTGGSVSTLTIQRTQQEDSAVYLCASSLTGLEKLFFGSGTQLSVL.

Only a few counts were recorded for this clone. This sequence joins TRBV19 and TRBJ2-2; possible D gene TRBD1, 5 bases. Germline V lookup: CDR1 LNHDA, CDR2 SQIVND (reference sequence). Trimming removed 6 bases from V and 8 bases from J, with 13 bases in between. The CDR3 is 13 amino acids. CDR3 in DNA: TGTGCCAGTAGCATCTCCCAGGGAGGGGAGCTGTTTTTT. This gives the protein CASSISQGGELFF.

The chain combines TRBV18 with TRBJ1-5; possible D gene TRBD1, 5 bases. The V end lost 2 bases, the J end lost 0 bases, and 14 bases lay between the germline ends. The CDR3 runs 17 residues. Germline CDR1 KGHSH, CDR2 LQKENI. This CDR3 is CASSPIGGANSNQPQHF. Written as DNA, the CDR3 is TGTGCCAGCTCACCAATTGGAGGGGCAAATAGCAATCAGCCCCAGCATTTT.

This clone was detected only a few times. The chain couples TRBV4-1 to TRBJ1-5; D is uncertain. Germline V gene lookup returns CDR1 MGHRA and CDR2 YSYEKL. The CDR3 loop spans 12 amino acids. Between the trimmed V and J ends, which lost 1 base and 9 bases, there was a span of 7 bases. The CDR3 DNA sequence: TGCGCCAGCAGCCAAGGACTGGGGCCCCAGCATTTT. This encodes CASSQGLGPQHF.